The present TCR beta chain was sequenced within a study of T cells in Graves' hyperthyroidism and ophthalmopathy. For the study at large: Blood from the periphery was taken at initial diagnosis, before any treatment.

There are 15 residues in the CDR3. Germline assignment: CDR1 DFQATT and CDR2 SNEGSKA (reference sequence). V lost 3 bases, J lost 2 bases, and 4 bases stayed unmatched. Study-wide results and limits: The authors' 13 V-J model separated ophthalmopathy from stable hyperthyroidism.

Diagnostic assessment was based on clinical symptoms, serum thyroxine and TRAb, thyroid ultrasound and orbital computed tomography. The sample holds one count of this clonotype. Its antigen is unknown. TCR beta CDR3 regions were amplified from RNA transcripts. HTBI primers drove first-round RT-PCR of the TCR CDR3. TCRdb ran MiXCR on the multiplex PCR reads and lists one entry per CDR3 protein. The sample includes 250,000 to 300,000 distinct CDR3 sequences, about 15% of them seen just once. Sample: blood. V gene TRBV20-1 combines with J gene TRBJ2-3; 11 bases are a match to TRBD1. The clonotype was recovered from a woman in her sixties with Graves' ophthalmopathy. CDR3 DNA sequence: TGCAGTGCTAGTCGGGACAGGGGGAACACAGATACGCAGTATTTT. This translates into CSASRDRGNTDTQYF.